This T cell receptor (beta chain) was sequenced for a study of CD8+ T cells in alopecia areata. The study's findings and limits: Lesional scalp, especially alopecia totalis/universalis, showed higher clonality than normal scalp. Sequencing of scalp samples also captures resident alphabeta T cells of normal skin.

Only a few counts were recorded for this clone. Its antigen is still unknown. Extracted RNA was reverse transcribed into cDNA, the sequencing template. This table comes from immunoSEQ multiplex PCR, and its TCRdb copy is limited to in-frame clones, with some not included. The sample lists roughly 150,000 clones; 50% to 65% were seen once. Germline CDR1 is GTSNPN and CDR2 is SVGIG (reference sequence). The V gene end was trimmed by 7 bases and the J gene end by 7 bases; junction bases not matched to a gene: 12. CDR3 length: 14 amino acids. The TCR sequence derives from a human donor in good health. Source material: CD4+ T cells sorted from blood. V gene TRBV30 combines with J gene TRBJ1-4; 7 nucleotides align to TRBD1. The DNA for the CDR3 is TGTGCCTTCCGAATGGCAGGGGGAGGTGAAAAACTGTTTTTT. It codes for CAFRMAGGGEKLFF.